What follows are 7 T cell receptor beta chains derived from one specimen sequenced in a study of shared clonotypes between healthy human individuals. Profiling relied on immunoSEQ multiplex PCR, and the TCRdb table lists in-frame clones only, not all of them. The table includes about 1,500,000 clones, around 95% detected once. The specimen was naive CD4+ T cells sorted from blood. Subset meaning: CD45RA+ positively selected. These receptors all stem from a young man in good health.

The chain employs TRBV18 and TRBJ2-1, with TRBD1 as a possible D gene (5 bases). Trimming cost V 2 bases and J 10 bases, with 12 bases left between them. The CDR3 totals 13 residues. Germline-derived CDR1 and CDR2 are KGHSH and LQKENI. This CDR3 reads CASSPSGFLEQFF. In DNA form, the CDR3 reads TGTGCCAGCTCACCATCAGGGTTTTTGGAGCAGTTCTTC.

This chain connects TRBV5-4 to TRBJ2-3; TRBD1 or TRBD2 may be the D gene (6 bases each). The CDR3 length is 15 residues. CDR1 and CDR2 from the germline V gene are SGHNT and YYREEE (reference sequence). V was shortened by 0 bases and J by 4 bases, with 12 bases between the two germline ends. The DNA for the CDR3 is TGTGCCAGCAGCTTGGGGTGGGGGGCGGCAGATACGCAGTATTTT. Amino acid sequence: CASSLGWGAADTQYF.

Notes on this clone: Other DNA sequences in this sample translate to the same CDR3. V gene TRBV5-1 combines with J gene TRBJ1-3; no reliable D call. CDR3 length: 14 amino acids. Germline V CDR1 and CDR2: SGHRS, YFSETQ. Trimming took off 2 bases at V and 2 bases at J, with 8 bases between the two ends. The CDR3 DNA follows: TGCGCCAGCAGCTTAGACACAGCTGGAAACACCATATATTTT. Translated: CASSLDTAGNTIYF.

The chain combines TRBV11-2 with TRBJ2-2; 9 nucleotides match TRBD2. The CDR3 spans 16 residues. CDR1 is SGHAT and CDR2 is FQNNGV in the germline V gene. Germline trimming cut 7 bases from V and 2 bases from J; bases unmatched to any gene: 8. The CDR3 nucleotides are TGTGCCAGCAACCGCGCGGGAGGGCGAAACACCGGGGAGCTGTTTTTT. Protein sequence: CASNRAGGRNTGELFF.

This sequence joins TRBV5-1 and TRBJ2-2; D is undetermined. Trimming removed 4 bases from V and 5 bases from J, with 12 bases in between. Germline CDR1 reads SGHRS; CDR2 reads YFSETQ. This CDR3 is 14 amino acids long. The CDR3 nucleotides read TGCGCCAGCAGCCCCGACCCCGGGACCGGGGAGCTGTTTTTT. Its translation is CASSPDPGTGELFF.

This rearrangement joins TRBV10-3 to TRBJ1-5, with no clear D. The V gene's germline CDR1 is ENHRY and CDR2 SYGVKD. The V gene lost 3 bases and the J gene lost 1 base, with 7 bases spanning the gap. CDR3 length: 14 amino acids. The CDR3 sequence: CAISDGSSNQPQHF. As DNA, the CDR3 is TGTGCCATCAGTGATGGGTCCAGCAATCAGCCCCAGCATTTT.

This clone occurred once. The chain uses TRBV7-6 and TRBJ1-4; TRBD1 is a possible D gene (5 bases). The CDR3 has 15 residues. Trimming pared 1 base from V and 8 bases from J, leaving 14 bases between. CDR1 and CDR2 (germline): SGHVS, FNYEAQ. The CDR3 DNA follows: TGTGCCAGCAGCTTAGTGGCCGGGGCGGGAGAAAAACTGTTTTTT. It translates to CASSLVAGAGEKLFF.